This TCR beta chain was sequenced during a study of blood T cell repertoires in COVID-19. Across the study: The United States, Italy and Spain supplied acute and convalescent COVID-19 samples. Sample material is recorded as cDNA or gDNA derived from T cells, B-cell-depleted T cells, or PBMCs.

This clone was counted a single time. The CDR3 contains 13 residues. V shed 5 bases and J shed 0 bases, with 7 bases lying between them. CDR1 is SGHTA and CDR2 is FQGNSA in the germline V gene. In the authors' methods: For nucleated cells, counts were estimated from reference gene primer amplification. Libraries were prepared by immunoSEQ multiplex PCR; TCRdb keeps only in-frame clonotypes and omits some of them. V, J and clone size were drawn from that table, and D and trimming were deduced from the DNA. The data show 45,000 to 60,000 clones, with approximately 86% seen just once and approximately 16% held by the top ten.

The receptor's source is a man between 60 and 75 years old with active or convalescent COVID-19. The genes are TRBV7-2 and TRBJ1-1; the D is unclear. Input material: peripheral blood. CDR3 region: CASSPRVNTEAFF. In DNA form, the CDR3 reads TGTGCCAGCAGCCCGAGGGTGAACACTGAAGCTTTCTTT.